This T cell receptor (beta chain) was retrieved from a study of cytomegalovirus exposure and HLA in healthy donors. Study findings and constraints: A later examination showed that TCR association rates differed by HLA locus, with DRB1 most and HLA-C fewest. Compared with the roughly 700-donor mean, an Asian-associated ancestry cluster reportedly had fewer N-insertions, according to a later analysis.

The PCR made use of 60 Vbeta and 13 Jbeta primers. The method was immunoSEQ multiplex PCR; TCRdb's version includes in-frame clones alone and lacks a portion of them. The table lists some 120,000 clones, around 67% of them singletons. Worth noting for this clone: The antigen is unknown.

What was sequenced was PBMCs. This clonotype was sampled from a woman aged 40 to 55 in good health and CMV-seropositive.

The chain's CDR3 is CASSLQTGIYGYTF. For the CDR3, the DNA is TGTGCCAGCAGCCTCCAGACAGGCATCTATGGCTACACCTTC. The V call is TRBV7-2, the J call TRBJ1-2; D perhaps matches TRBD1 (6 bases). The length of the CDR3 is 14 residues. Trimming left V 5 bases short and J 4 bases short, with 14 bases between. The germline gives CDR1 SGHTA, CDR2 FQGNSA.